Listed here are 13 T cell receptor beta chains from one sample, sequenced in a study of T cells in women clearing cervical HPV infection. Data came from immunoSEQ multiplex PCR; TCRdb stores just in-frame clones and leaves some out. The sample totals around 35,000 clones. The sequenced material came from blood buffy coat. The receptors derive from a woman aged 18-70 years with a cervical HPV16 infection that either progressed to CIN3+ or cleared (not recorded which).

Points on this clone: The DNA ends 3 residues before the CDR3 does, and the rest of the CDR3 is filled in from the germline J gene. The genes are TRBV20-1 and TRBJ2-1; no clear D. Germline V CDR1 and CDR2: DFQATT, SNEGSKA (reference sequence). V was cut by 0 bases and J by 8 bases, with 5 bases left in between. This CDR3 region has 11 residues. Incomplete CDR3 DNA: TGCAGTGCTAGAGATCAGTATGAG. It codes for CSARDQYE. In full, the CDR3 reads CSARDQYEQFF.

On this clone itself: The CDR3 end lies 3 residues beyond the end of the read and is filled in from the germline J gene. V and J are TRBV7-2 and TRBJ2-7; a possible D gene is TRBD2 (6 bases). Germline V lookup: CDR1 SGHTA, CDR2 FQGNSA. This CDR3 has 14 residues. Trimming removed 1 base from V and 1 base from J, with 8 bases in between. CDR3 residues: CASSLGGTSYEQYF. The covered CDR3 bases are TGTGCCAGCAGCTTAGGGGGGACTTCCTACGAG.

With respect to this clone: The read is 3 residues too short to cover the CDR3 end, so that end is filled in from the germline J gene. V usage is TRBV11-2 and J usage is TRBJ1-3; D might be TRBD1 (5 bases). V was clipped by 9 bases and J by 0 bases, with 15 bases between them. Germline V gives CDR1 SGHAT, CDR2 FQNNGV. The CDR3 runs to 15 residues. CDR3 DNA, as far as it was read: TGTGCCAGTAAGACAGCGAAACGCTCTGGAAACACC. This sequence encodes CASKTAKRSGNT. The CDR3 as a whole reads CASKTAKRSGNTIYF.

Note on this clone: The read stops 3 residues short of the end of the CDR3; the missing end is completed from the germline J gene. V and J are TRBV2 and TRBJ2-5; TRBD1 matches 7 bases. This CDR3 spans 15 amino acids. The V gene end was trimmed by 2 bases and the J gene end by 5 bases; junction bases not matched to a gene: 8. Germline values: CDR1 SNHLY, CDR2 FYNNEI. The covered CDR3 bases are TGTGCCAGCAGTGAATCCTCGACAGGGTGGGAGACC. Residues: CASSESSTGWET. Given in full, the CDR3 is CASSESSTGWETQYF.

A remark on this clone: The read is 3 residues too short to cover the CDR3 end, so that end is filled in from the germline J gene. The genes are TRBV18 and TRBJ2-7, with TRBD2 identical over 10 bases. CDR1 KGHSH and CDR2 LQKENI come from the germline V gene. The CDR3 is 14 amino acids. The trim removed 6 bases at V and 6 bases at J, leaving 8 bases unmatched. This CDR3 reads CASSTSGRGGEQYF. The DNA read from the CDR3 is TGTGCCAGCTCGACCAGCGGGAGGGGAGGCGAG.

Comments on this clone: The read halts 3 residues ahead of the CDR3 end, with the missing end drawn from the germline J gene. The V call is TRBV9, the J call TRBJ2-2, with D possibly matching TRBD2 (5 bases). Per the germline V gene, CDR1 is SGDLS and CDR2 is YYNGEE. Trimming took 0 bases from V and 0 from J, leaving 6 bases between them. This CDR3 is built from 15 residues. CDR3 protein: CASSVVATNTGELFF. The CDR3 DNA, read in part, is TGTGCCAGCAGCGTAGTAGCGACGAACACCGGGGAG. The full variable domain, completed using reference TRBV9 and TRBJ2-2, is DSGVTQTPKHLITATGQRVTLRCSPRSGDLSVYWYQQSLDQGLQFLIQYYNGEERAKGNILERFSAQQFPDLHSELNLSSLELGDSALYFCASSVVATNTGELFFGEGSRLTVL.

Points on this clone: The read terminates 3 residues ahead of where the CDR3 ends, so the germline J gene completes it. This chain links TRBV18 with TRBJ2-5, with TRBD1 matching over 9 bases. V dropped 3 bases and J dropped 5; count of bases not matched to a gene: 7. The CDR3 has 15 amino acids. From germline, CDR1 is KGHSH and CDR2 LQKENI. This chain's CDR3 is CASSPGQGRLETQYF. The part of the CDR3 DNA that was read is TGTGCCAGCTCACCCGGACAGGGGAGGTTGGAGACC.

With regard to this clone: The sequenced fragment ends 3 residues before the CDR3 boundary, so the rest is inferred from the germline J gene. The gene calls are TRBV6-2 or TRBV6-3 and TRBJ2-2, with 8 bases lining up with TRBD2. The J segment lost 4 bases and the V segment lost 6 bases, leaving 10 bases of the junction unmatched. The length of the CDR3 is 16 residues. CDR1 and CDR2 (germline): MNHEY, SVGEGT. This chain's CDR3 is CASRDMRGDRTGELFF. CDR3 DNA, as far as it was read: TGTGCCAGCAGGGATATGCGGGGGGATCGCACCGGGGAG.

As to this clone: The read is 3 residues too short to cover the CDR3 end, so that end is filled in from the germline J gene. The V call is TRBV7-9, the J call TRBJ2-7; D is perhaps TRBD2 (7 bases). CDR1 and CDR2 (germline): SEHNR, FQNEAQ (reference sequence). Trimming pared 5 bases from V and 0 bases from J, leaving 11 bases between. This CDR3 contains 14 residues. CDR3 sequence reads: CASSPGGSSYEQYF. Partial CDR3 DNA: TGTGCCAGCAGCCCGGGGGGCAGCTCCTACGAG.

For this clone: The read falls 3 residues short of the CDR3 end, and the missing part is taken from the germline J gene. This sequence joins TRBV29-1 and TRBJ2-7; 9 bases are shared with TRBD1. This CDR3 region has 13 residues. Germline lookup yields CDR1 SQVTM and CDR2 ANQGSEA. V was clipped by 6 bases and J by 1 base; unmatched bases: 4. The sequenced CDR3 bases are TGCAGCGTGACAGGGGGTTATTCCTACGAG. Protein: CSVTGGYSYE. The full CDR3 reads CSVTGGYSYEQYF.

Comment on this clone: Sequencing ends 3 residues short of the CDR3 end; the germline J gene provides the rest. The V gene is TRBV19, the J gene TRBJ2-3; 8 positions agree with TRBD2. Germline V gene lookup returns CDR1 LNHDA and CDR2 SQIVND (reference sequence). J was trimmed by 2 bases and V by 8 bases; bases with no gene match: 3. CDR3 length: 13 amino acids. CDR3 amino acids: CASRRGATDTQYF. The CDR3 DNA, read in part, is TGTGCCAGTCGGCGGGGGGCCACAGATACG.

As regards this clone: With the read ending 3 residues before the CDR3 end, the germline J gene is used to fill in that end. This rearrangement joins TRBV10-3 to TRBJ1-4; 8 bases agree with TRBD1. CDR3 length: 15 amino acids. J was trimmed by 7 bases and V by 0 bases; bases with no gene match: 4. CDR1 ENHRY and CDR2 SYGVKD come from the germline V gene. The covered CDR3 bases are TGTGCCATCAGTGAGTCGTATACAGGGGGTGAAAAA. Translated, it gives CAISESYTGGEK. The complete CDR3 protein is CAISESYTGGEKLFF.

Notes on this clone: With the read ending 3 residues before the CDR3 end, the germline J gene is used to fill in that end. V is TRBV2 and J is TRBJ2-3; perhaps TRBD1 as D (5 bases). The CDR3 consists of 15 residues. V was clipped by 4 bases and J by 4 bases, with 15 bases between them. The germline V gene has CDR1 SNHLY and CDR2 FYNNEI. The part of the CDR3 DNA that was read is TGTGCCAGCAGTGTCGAGGTCCAGGGCCCAGATACG. Translating it yields CASSVEVQGPDT. The complete CDR3 sequence is CASSVEVQGPDTQYF.